These 14 T cell receptor beta chains were sequenced from one sample in a study of cytomegalovirus exposure and HLA in healthy donors. The PCR made use of 60 Vbeta and 13 Jbeta primers. The method was immunoSEQ multiplex PCR; TCRdb's version includes in-frame clones alone and lacks a portion of them. The sample includes 95,000 to 150,000 clones, roughly 80% of them seen just once. The sample taken for sequencing was PBMCs. The source is a man aged 50-59 years in good health and CMV-seronegative.

The genes are TRBV19 and TRBJ1-2; D is ambiguous. The V gene lost 7 bases and the J gene lost 1 base, with 13 bases spanning the gap. CDR3 length equals 14 residues. Germline V CDR1 and CDR2: LNHDA, SQIVND (reference sequence). CDR3 sequence (DNA): TGTGCCAGTACCCCACTCGTCGGTAACTATGGCTACACCTTC. Protein product: CASTPLVGNYGYTF.

The chain combines TRBV29-1 with TRBJ2-5; D is possibly TRBD2 (6 bases). The CDR3 is 16 amino acids. CDR1 SQVTM and CDR2 ANQGSEA come from the germline V gene. Trimming removed 4 bases at V and 5 bases at J, with 23 bases between. CDR3 residues: CSVVSLGFGAGETQYF. CDR3 DNA sequence: TGCAGCGTTGTTTCATTGGGTTTCGGGGCGGGGGAGACCCAGTACTTC.

The V gene is TRBV7-2, the J gene TRBJ2-7; the D is unclear. The germline V gene encodes CDR1 SGHTA and CDR2 FQGNSA. With 1 base removed from V and 4 bases from J, the gap between germline ends came to 20 bases. The CDR3 contains 17 residues. In DNA form, the CDR3 reads TGTGCCAGCAGCTTAGGCCCCCCGGCGACTTCTCTGTACGAGCAGTACTTC. Its translation is CASSLGPPATSLYEQYF. Full variable domain (rest looked up from reference TRBV7-2 and TRBJ2-7): GAGVSQSPSNKVTEKGKDVELRCDPISGHTALYWYRQSLGQGLEFLIYFQGNSAPDKSGLPSDRFSAERTGGSVSTLTIQRTQQEDSAVYLCASSLGPPATSLYEQYFGPGTRLTVT.

V is TRBV7-6 and J is TRBJ2-2; 7 nucleotides line up with TRBD1. The J segment lost 0 bases and the V segment lost 2 bases, leaving 3 bases of the junction unmatched. CDR1 and CDR2 from the germline V gene are SGHVS and FNYEAQ. CDR3 size: 16 residues. The CDR3 nucleotides read TGTGCCAGCAGCTTAAACAGGGGTGCGAACACCGGGGAGCTGTTTTTT. It codes for CASSLNRGANTGELFF. Together with reference TRBV7-6 and TRBJ2-2, the CDR3 gives the full variable domain: GAGVSQSPRYKVTKRGQDVALRCDPISGHVSLYWYRQALGQGPEFLTYFNYEAQQDKSGLPNDRFSAERPEGSISTLTIQRTEQRDSAMYRCASSLNRGANTGELFFGEGSRLTVL.

This clone was seen a few times. The chain employs TRBV5-4 and TRBJ1-3; TRBD1 is a possible D gene (6 bases). The CDR3 is 14 residues long. The germline V gene has CDR1 SGHNT and CDR2 YYREEE (reference sequence). V was cut by 4 bases and J by 6 bases, with 14 bases left in between. The CDR3 DNA follows: TGTGCCAGCAGCGCACAGGGAACTCTAAACACCATATATTTT. Its protein is CASSAQGTLNTIYF.

This clone appeared once. The CDR3 protein is CASSPLTGGEYGYTF. The CDR3 DNA sequence: TGTGCCAGCAGTCCGTTGACAGGGGGAGAATATGGCTACACCTTC. This chain joins TRBV9 and TRBJ1-2, with 9 bases fitting TRBD1. Germline V gives CDR1 SGDLS, CDR2 YYNGEE. The CDR3 is made up of 15 amino acids. J gave up 5 bases and V 5 bases, and 10 bases lay outside the gene matches.

Turning to this clone: The germline gene is not matched at one end of the junction; a read error may be the cause. V usage is TRBV5-6 and J usage is TRBJ1-2; no clear D. This CDR3 comprises 13 residues. Germline CDR1 SGHDT, CDR2 YYEEEE. CDR3 nucleotides: TGTGCCAGCAGCTCCTCCTACGCGGATGGCTACCCCTTC. Its translation is CASSSSYADGYPF. The full variable domain, its missing parts supplied by reference TRBV5-6 and TRBJ1-2, is DAGVTQSPTHLIKTRGQQVTLRCSPKSGHDTVSWYQQALGQGPQFIFQYYEEEERQRGNFPDRFSGHQFPNYSSELNVNALLLGDSALYLCASSSSYADGYPFGSGTRLTVV.

The gene calls are TRBV6-5 and TRBJ2-7, with D possibly matching TRBD1 (6 bases). The CDR3 extends over 14 amino acids. Trimming removed 6 bases at V and 2 bases at J, with 14 bases between. From germline, CDR1 is MNHEY and CDR2 SVGAGI. The CDR3, as DNA: TGTGCCAGCAGATCCTGGACAGACACCTACGAGCAGTACTTC. It yields the protein CASRSWTDTYEQYF.

V and J are TRBV9 and TRBJ2-5, with D possibly matching TRBD2 (5 bases). The J call could be wrong; TRBJ2-7 is a better fit for the DNA end. CDR1 is SGDLS and CDR2 is YYNGEE in the germline V gene. The CDR3 has 15 residues. The CDR3: CASSPGSGFSYEQYF. The CDR3 DNA reads as TGTGCCAGCAGCCCCGGGTCGGGATTCTCCTACGAGCAGTACTTC.

V and J are TRBV29-1 and TRBJ2-5; TRBD1 matches at 8 bases. Germline CDR1 SQVTM, CDR2 ANQGSEA. The ends lost 2 bases at V and 4 bases at J; junction bases unmatched: 9. This CDR3 is built from 15 residues. The CDR3 protein is CSVEPQGVARETQYF. In nucleotides, the CDR3 is TGCAGCGTTGAACCACAGGGGGTGGCTAGAGAGACCCAGTACTTC.

This chain uses TRBV4-2 with TRBJ2-7, with 15 positions matching TRBD2. CDR3 length: 14 residues. Germline-derived CDR1 and CDR2 are LGHNA and YNFKEQ. The ends lost 4 bases at V and 7 bases at J; junction bases unmatched: 2. CDR3 in DNA: TGTGCCAGCAGCCCGGGACTAGCGGGAGGTGAGCAGTACTTC. Encoded protein: CASSPGLAGGEQYF.

The gene calls are TRBV7-9 and TRBJ1-6; TRBD1 agrees at 7 bases. The germline CDR1 and CDR2 sequences are SEHNR and FQNEAQ (reference sequence). The CDR3 is made up of 15 amino acids. The ends lost 5 bases at V and 7 bases at J; junction bases unmatched: 8. CDR3 region: CASSLGGDANSPLHF. Here the CDR3 DNA reads TGTGCCAGCAGCCTAGGGGGCGATGCAAATTCACCCCTCCACTTT.

The chain combines TRBV4-3 with TRBJ2-7, with TRBD2 matching over 11 bases. The V gene's germline CDR1 is LGHNA and CDR2 YSLEER. The V and J ends lost 0 bases and 1 base, in that order; junction bases with no gene match: 2. There are 16 residues in the CDR3. The CDR3 protein is CASSQDLAGGSYEQYF. DNA for the CDR3: TGCGCCAGCAGCCAAGACCTAGCGGGGGGTTCCTACGAGCAGTACTTC.

This sequence joins TRBV6-1 and TRBJ2-5, with a tentative D call TRBD2 (6 bases). Germline CDR1 MNHNS, CDR2 SASEGT. This CDR3 region has 15 residues. Trimming took 1 base from V and 4 from J, leaving 13 bases between them. The CDR3 is CASSEGPWDLETQYF. Written as DNA, the CDR3 is TGTGCCAGCAGTGAAGGACCTTGGGACTTAGAGACCCAGTACTTC.